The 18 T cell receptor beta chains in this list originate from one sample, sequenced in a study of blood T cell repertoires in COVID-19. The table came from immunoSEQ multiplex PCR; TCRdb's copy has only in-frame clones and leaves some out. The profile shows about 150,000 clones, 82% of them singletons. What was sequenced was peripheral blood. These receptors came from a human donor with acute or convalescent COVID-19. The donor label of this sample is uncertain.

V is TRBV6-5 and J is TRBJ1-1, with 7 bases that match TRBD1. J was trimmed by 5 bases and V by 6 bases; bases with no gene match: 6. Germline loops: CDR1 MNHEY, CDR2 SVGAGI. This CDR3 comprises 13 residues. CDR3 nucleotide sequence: TGTGCCAGCAGGTTGGACAGGTCAACTGAAGCTTTCTTT. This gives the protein CASRLDRSTEAFF.

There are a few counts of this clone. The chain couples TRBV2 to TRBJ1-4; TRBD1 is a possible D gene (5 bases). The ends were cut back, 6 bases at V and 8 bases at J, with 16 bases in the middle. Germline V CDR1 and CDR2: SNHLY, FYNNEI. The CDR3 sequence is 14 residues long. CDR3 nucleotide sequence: TGTGCCAGCAGGCAACGCAGGGCCGGAGAAAAACTGTTTTTT. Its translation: CASRQRRAGEKLFF.

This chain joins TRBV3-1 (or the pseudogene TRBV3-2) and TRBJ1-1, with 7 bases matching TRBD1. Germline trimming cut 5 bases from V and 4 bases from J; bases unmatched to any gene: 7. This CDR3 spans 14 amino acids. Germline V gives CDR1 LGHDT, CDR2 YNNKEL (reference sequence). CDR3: CASSVQGRGTEAFF. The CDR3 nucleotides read TGTGCCAGCAGCGTACAGGGGCGGGGCACTGAAGCTTTCTTT.

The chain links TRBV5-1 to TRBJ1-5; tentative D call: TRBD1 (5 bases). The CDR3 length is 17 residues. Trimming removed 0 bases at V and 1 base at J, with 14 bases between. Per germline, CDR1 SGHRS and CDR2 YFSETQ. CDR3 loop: CASSLGAGGYSNQPQHF. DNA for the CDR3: TGCGCCAGCAGCTTGGGAGCGGGGGGATACAGCAATCAGCCCCAGCATTTT.

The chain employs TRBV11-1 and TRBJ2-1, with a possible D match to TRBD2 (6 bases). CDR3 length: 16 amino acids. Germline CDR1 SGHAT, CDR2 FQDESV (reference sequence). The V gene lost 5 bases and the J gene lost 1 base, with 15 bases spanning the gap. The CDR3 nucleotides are TGTGCCAGCAGCCTTGGTTGGGGGGAATCCTACAATGAGCAGTTCTTC. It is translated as CASSLGWGESYNEQFF.

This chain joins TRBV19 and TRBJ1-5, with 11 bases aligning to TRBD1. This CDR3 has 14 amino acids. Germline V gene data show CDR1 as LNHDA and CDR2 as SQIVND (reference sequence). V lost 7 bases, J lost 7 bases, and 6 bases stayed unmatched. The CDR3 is CASTRDRGRQPQHF. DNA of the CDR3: TGTGCCAGTACTCGGGACAGGGGGAGGCAGCCCCAGCATTTT.

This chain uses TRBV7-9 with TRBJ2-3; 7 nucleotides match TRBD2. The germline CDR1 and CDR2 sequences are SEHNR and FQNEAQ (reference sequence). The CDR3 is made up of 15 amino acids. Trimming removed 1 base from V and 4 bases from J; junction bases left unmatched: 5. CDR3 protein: CASSLVAGVSDTQYF. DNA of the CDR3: TGTGCCAGCAGCTTAGTTGCGGGGGTCTCAGATACGCAGTATTTT.

DNA for the CDR3: TGTGCCAGCAGTCCAGTGGAGGGGGAGCTGTTTTTT. Protein: CASSPVEGELFF. The chain links TRBV12-3 or TRBV12-4 to TRBJ2-2; no clear D gene. V was clipped by 5 bases and J by 8 bases, with 9 bases between them. CDR3 length: 12 amino acids.

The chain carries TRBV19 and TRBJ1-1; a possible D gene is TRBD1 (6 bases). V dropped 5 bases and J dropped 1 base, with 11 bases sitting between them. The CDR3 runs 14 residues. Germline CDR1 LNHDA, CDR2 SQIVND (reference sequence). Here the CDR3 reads CASSRDRQNTEAFF. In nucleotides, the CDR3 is TGTGCCAGTAGTCGTGACAGGCAGAACACTGAAGCTTTCTTT. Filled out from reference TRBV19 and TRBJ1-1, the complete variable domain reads DGGITQSPKYLFRKEGQNVTLSCEQNLNHDAMYWYRQDPGQGLRLIYYSQIVNDFQKGDIAEGYSVSREKKESFPLTVTSAQKNPTAFYLCASSRDRQNTEAFFGQGTRLTVV.

The CDR3 DNA is TGTGCCAGCAGTGACGACAGCCAATATAATTCACCCCTCCACTTT. Translation gives CASSDDSQYNSPLHF. This sequence joins TRBV25-1 and TRBJ1-6; a possible D gene is TRBD1 (5 bases). Germline values: CDR1 MGHDK, CDR2 SYGVNS. There are 15 residues in the CDR3. The V end was cut by 3 bases, the J end by 4 bases, with 10 bases between.

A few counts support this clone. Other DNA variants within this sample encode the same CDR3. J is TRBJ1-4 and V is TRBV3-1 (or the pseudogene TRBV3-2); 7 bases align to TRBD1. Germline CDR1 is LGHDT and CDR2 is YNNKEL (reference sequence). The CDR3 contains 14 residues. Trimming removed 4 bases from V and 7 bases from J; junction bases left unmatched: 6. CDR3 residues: CASSLRTGSEKLFF. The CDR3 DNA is TGTGCCAGCAGCCTAAGGACAGGATCTGAAAAACTGTTTTTT.

The CDR3 coding sequence is TGTGCCAGCAGCTCGAACCCTACAGGGACCGGGGCCAACGTCCTGACTTTC. Its protein is CASSSNPTGTGANVLTF. The genes are TRBV7-3 and TRBJ2-6, with D possibly TRBD1 on 6 matching bases. CDR1 is SGHTA, CDR2 FQGTGA, per germline. This CDR3 has 17 amino acids. V lost 4 bases to trimming and J lost 4 bases, with 17 bases between them.

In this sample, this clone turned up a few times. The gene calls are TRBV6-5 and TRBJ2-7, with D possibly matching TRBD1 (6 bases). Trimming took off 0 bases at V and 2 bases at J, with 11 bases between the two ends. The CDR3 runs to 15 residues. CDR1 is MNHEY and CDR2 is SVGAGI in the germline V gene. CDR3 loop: CASSYSYRVAYEQYF. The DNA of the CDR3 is TGTGCCAGCAGTTACTCATACAGGGTCGCCTACGAGCAGTACTTC.

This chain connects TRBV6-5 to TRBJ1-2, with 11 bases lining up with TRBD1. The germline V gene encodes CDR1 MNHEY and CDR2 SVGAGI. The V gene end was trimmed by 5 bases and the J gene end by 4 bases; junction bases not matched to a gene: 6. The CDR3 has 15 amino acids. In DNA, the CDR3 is TGTGCCAGCAGTAAACGGGACAGGGGGTTCTATGGCTACACCTTC. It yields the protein CASSKRDRGFYGYTF.

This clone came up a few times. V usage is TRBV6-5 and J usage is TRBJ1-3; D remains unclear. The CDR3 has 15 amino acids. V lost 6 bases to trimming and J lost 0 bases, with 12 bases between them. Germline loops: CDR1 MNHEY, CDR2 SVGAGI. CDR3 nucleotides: TGTGCCAGCAGGCTAGATTTTTTCTCTGGAAACACCATATATTTT. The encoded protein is CASRLDFFSGNTIYF.

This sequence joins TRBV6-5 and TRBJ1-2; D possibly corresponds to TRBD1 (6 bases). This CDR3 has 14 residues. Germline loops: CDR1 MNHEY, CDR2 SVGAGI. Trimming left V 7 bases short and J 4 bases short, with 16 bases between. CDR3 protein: CASTVTADSYGYTF. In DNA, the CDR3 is TGTGCCAGCACAGTAACAGCGGACAGCTATGGCTACACCTTC.

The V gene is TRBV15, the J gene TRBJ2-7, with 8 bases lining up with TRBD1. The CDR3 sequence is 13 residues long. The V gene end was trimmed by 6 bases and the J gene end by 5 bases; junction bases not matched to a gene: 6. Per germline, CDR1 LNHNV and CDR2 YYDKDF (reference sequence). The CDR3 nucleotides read TGTGCCACCAGTCGGACAGGGAACAACGAGCAGTACTTC. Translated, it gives CATSRTGNNEQYF.

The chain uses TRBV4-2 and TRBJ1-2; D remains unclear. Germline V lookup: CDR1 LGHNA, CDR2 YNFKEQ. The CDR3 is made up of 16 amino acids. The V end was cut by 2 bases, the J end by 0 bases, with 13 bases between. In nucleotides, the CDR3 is TGTGCCAGCAGCCAAAGCGTCAGAGAGACTAACTATGGCTACACCTTC. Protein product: CASSQSVRETNYGYTF.